This TCR beta chain derives from a study of cytomegalovirus exposure and HLA in healthy donors. The PCR ran on 60 Vbeta and 13 Jbeta primers. Sequencing used immunoSEQ multiplex PCR; TCRdb keeps in-frame clones, though not all of them. The repertoire table contains about 160,000 clones. The CDR3 has 14 amino acids. After removal of 3 bases from V and 2 bases from J, the junction contained 4 bases not matched to a gene. Looked up from germline, CDR1 is SGHRS and CDR2 is YFSETQ. The clonotype comes from a man under 40 in good health and CMV-seronegative. The sequenced sample consisted of PBMCs. The chain carries TRBV5-1 and TRBJ1-1, with 7 bases lining up with TRBD1. The DNA of the CDR3 is TGCGCCAGCAGCTCGGGACAGCATAACACTGAAGCTTTCTTT. Its translation is CASSSGQHNTEAFF. The entire variable domain, with the rest obtained from reference TRBV5-1 and TRBJ1-1, is as follows: KAGVTQTPRYLIKTRGQQVTLSCSPISGHRSVSWYQQTPGQGLQFLFEYFSETQRNKGNFPGRFSGRQFSNSRSEMNVSTLELGDSALYLCASSSGQHNTEAFFGQGTRLTVV.